The clone carrying this T cell receptor beta chain appeared a single time. These data originate in a study of blood T cell repertoires in COVID-19. Study as a whole: The analysed material was cDNA or gDNA that came from T cells, B-cell-depleted T cells, or PBMCs.

Method: immunoSEQ multiplex PCR; TCRdb's copy keeps in-frame clones and lacks some. The data contain approximately 230,000 clones, roughly 88% of them seen just once; the ten biggest clones take up 6.3%. Seattle patient enrollment occurred during active infection, with longitudinal follow-up thereafter. The CDR3 runs 17 residues. Losses at the gene ends were 1 base for V and 9 bases for J; bases not matched to a gene: 13. The germline V gene encodes CDR1 SGHVS and CDR2 FQNEAQ. Sequencing was carried out using peripheral blood. The source of this sequence is a woman in her 30s with COVID-19, enrolled during active disease. The chain employs TRBV7-8 and TRBJ2-1, with 9 nucleotides matching TRBD2. The CDR3 sequence is CASSLVGRAGGLVEQFF. CDR3 DNA: TGTGCCAGCAGCTTAGTTGGCCGCGCGGGGGGGCTGGTTGAGCAGTTCTTC. Full variable domain (remainder filled in from reference TRBV7-8 and TRBJ2-1): GAGVSQSPRYKVAKRGQDVALRCDPISGHVSLFWYQQALGQGPEFLTYFQNEAQLDKSGLPSDRFFAERPEGSVSTLKIQRTQQEDSAVYLCASSLVGRAGGLVEQFFGPGTRLTVL.